The following is a T cell receptor (beta chain) sequence with its context. This entry belongs to a study of OX40 agonist ivuxolimab in advanced cancers. On the study more broadly: Of the patients, three showed partial responses, one with hepatocellular carcinoma and two with cutaneous melanoma.

Libraries were prepared by immunoSEQ multiplex PCR; TCRdb keeps only in-frame clonotypes and omits some of them. Of about 60,000 clones detected, over 90% appear once; the ten largest clones hold about 20%. CDR1 is SGDLS and CDR2 is YYNGEE in the germline V gene. Trimming shortened V by 4 bases and J by 6 bases, and 12 bases separated the two germline ends. The length of the CDR3 is 13 residues. Sequenced here: CD4+ or CD8+ T cells sorted from blood, sampled in a trial of the OX40 agonist ivuxolimab. The chain employs TRBV9 and TRBJ2-3, with no clear D. This sequence was found in an adult with an advanced solid tumor such as melanoma, head and neck, liver or kidney cancer. The chain's CDR3 is CASSYGSGDTQYF. As DNA, the CDR3 is TGTGCCAGCAGCTACGGTTCCGGGGATACGCAGTATTTT.